The following is a TCR beta chain sequence with its context. This entry belongs to a study of neoadjuvant anti-PD-1 for oral cavity cancer. PBMC libraries mostly used about 450 ng of input genomic DNA, with six replicates per sample. The assay was immunoSEQ multiplex PCR, and TCRdb's table has in-frame clones only and misses some. The table includes approximately 42,000 clones, 60% to 80% detected once. The CDR3 spans 12 residues. Trimming stripped 8 bases from V and 1 base from J, with 11 bases between. CDR1 is SQVTM, CDR2 ANQGSEA, per germline. Time point here: after neoadjuvant nivolumab, at surgical resection. Stage II-IVA oral cavity squamous cell carcinoma was new and untreated by systemic or radiation therapy.

The chain uses TRBV29-1 and TRBJ1-1; D call uncertain. The TCR originated in a person aged 40 to 85 with oral cavity squamous cell carcinoma. The specimen was PBMCs, collected after nivolumab (anti-PD-1) treatment. In DNA form, the CDR3 reads TGCAGCACCTCAACAGCGAACACTGAAGCTTTCTTT. Its translation: CSTSTANTEAFF.